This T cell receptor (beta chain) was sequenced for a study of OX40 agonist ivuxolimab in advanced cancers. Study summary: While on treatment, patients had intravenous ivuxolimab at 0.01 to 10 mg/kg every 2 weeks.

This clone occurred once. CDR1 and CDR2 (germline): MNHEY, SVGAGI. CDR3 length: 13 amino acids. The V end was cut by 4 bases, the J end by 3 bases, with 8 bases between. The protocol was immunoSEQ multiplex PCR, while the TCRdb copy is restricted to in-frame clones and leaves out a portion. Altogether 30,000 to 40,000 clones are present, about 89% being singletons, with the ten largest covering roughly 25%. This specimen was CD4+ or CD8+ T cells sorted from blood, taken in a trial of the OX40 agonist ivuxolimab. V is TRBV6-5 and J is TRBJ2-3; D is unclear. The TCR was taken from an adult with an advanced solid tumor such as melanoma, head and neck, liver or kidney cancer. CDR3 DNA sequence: TGTGCCAGCAGTTCCCTCCGGACAGATACGCAGTATTTT. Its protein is CASSSLRTDTQYF.